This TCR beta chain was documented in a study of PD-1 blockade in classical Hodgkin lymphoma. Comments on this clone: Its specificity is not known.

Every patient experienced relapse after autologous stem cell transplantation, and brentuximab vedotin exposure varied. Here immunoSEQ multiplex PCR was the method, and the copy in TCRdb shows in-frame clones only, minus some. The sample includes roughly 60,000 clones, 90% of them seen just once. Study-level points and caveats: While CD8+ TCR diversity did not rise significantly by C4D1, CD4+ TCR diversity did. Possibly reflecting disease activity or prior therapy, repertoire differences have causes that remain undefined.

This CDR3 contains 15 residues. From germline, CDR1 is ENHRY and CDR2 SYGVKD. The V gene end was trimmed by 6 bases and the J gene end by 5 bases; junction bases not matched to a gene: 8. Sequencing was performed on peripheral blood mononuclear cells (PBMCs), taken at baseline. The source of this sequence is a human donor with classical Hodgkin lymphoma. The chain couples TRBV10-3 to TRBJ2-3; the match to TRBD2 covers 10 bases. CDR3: CAIRVQAGGEDTQYF. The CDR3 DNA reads TGTGCCATCAGAGTACAAGCGGGGGGGGAAGATACGCAGTATTTT.